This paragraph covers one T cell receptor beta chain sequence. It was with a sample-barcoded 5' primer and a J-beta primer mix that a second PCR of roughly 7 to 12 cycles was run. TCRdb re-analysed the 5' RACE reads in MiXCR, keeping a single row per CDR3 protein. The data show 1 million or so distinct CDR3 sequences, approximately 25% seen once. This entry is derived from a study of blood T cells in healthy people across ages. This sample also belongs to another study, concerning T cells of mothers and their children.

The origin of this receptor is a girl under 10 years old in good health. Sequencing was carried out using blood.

CDR3 residues: CASNDGFTDTQYF. CDR3 nucleotides: TGTGCCAGCAACGACGGCTTCACAGATACGCAGTATTTT. The chain combines TRBV27 with TRBJ2-3; D remains ambiguous. The germline gives CDR1 MNHEY, CDR2 SMNVEV (reference sequence). The CDR3 covers 13 residues. V was shortened by 7 bases and J by 2 bases, with 10 bases between the two germline ends.